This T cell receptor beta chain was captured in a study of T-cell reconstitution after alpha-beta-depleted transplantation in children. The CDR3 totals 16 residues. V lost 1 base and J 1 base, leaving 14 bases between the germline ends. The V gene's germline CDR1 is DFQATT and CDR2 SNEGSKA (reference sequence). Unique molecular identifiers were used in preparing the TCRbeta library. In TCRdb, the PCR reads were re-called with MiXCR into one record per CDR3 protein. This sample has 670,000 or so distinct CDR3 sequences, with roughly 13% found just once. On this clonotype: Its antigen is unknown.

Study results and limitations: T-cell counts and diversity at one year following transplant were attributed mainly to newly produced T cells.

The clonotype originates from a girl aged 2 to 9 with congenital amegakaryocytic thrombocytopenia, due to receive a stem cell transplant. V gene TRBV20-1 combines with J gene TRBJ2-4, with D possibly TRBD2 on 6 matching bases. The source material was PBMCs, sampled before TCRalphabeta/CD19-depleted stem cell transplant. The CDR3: CSARAREAEAKNIQYF. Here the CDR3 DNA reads TGCAGTGCTAGAGCGCGGGAAGCGGAGGCCAAAAACATTCAGTACTTC.